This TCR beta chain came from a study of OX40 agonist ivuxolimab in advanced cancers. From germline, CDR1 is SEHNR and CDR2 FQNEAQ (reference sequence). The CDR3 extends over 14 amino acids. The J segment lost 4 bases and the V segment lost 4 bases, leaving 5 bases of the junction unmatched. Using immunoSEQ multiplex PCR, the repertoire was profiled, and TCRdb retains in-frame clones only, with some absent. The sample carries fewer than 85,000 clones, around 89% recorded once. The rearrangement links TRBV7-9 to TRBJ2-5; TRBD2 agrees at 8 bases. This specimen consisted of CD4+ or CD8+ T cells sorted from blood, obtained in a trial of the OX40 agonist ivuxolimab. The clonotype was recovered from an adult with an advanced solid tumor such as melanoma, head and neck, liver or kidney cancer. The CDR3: CASSWGLAGETQYF. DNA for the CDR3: TGTGCCAGCAGCTGGGGGCTAGCGGGAGAGACCCAGTACTTC.